This record covers a single TCR beta chain. Its antigen is still unknown. Here immunoSEQ multiplex PCR was the method, and the copy in TCRdb shows in-frame clones only, minus some. This table holds some 140,000 clones, roughly nine tenths found once. The sample originates from a study of T cell responses to AZD1222 COVID-19 vaccine. Whole-study findings and limits: Reports indicate that nearly half of spike-specific TCRs are directed at unmutated variant regions. Females made up more of the donors, who were largely white British, and clonal diversity may have come out too low. Vaccine-associated CD4 TCRs ranged over spike, dominating at 160-218 and 743-854.

Sequencing was performed on peripheral blood, taken on day 0 of MenACWY control vaccination. This TCR came from an adult in good health.

CDR3 coding DNA: TGTGCCAGCAGCCAAAGGGGGCCAGGGGGCCACTATGGCTACACCTTC. This sequence encodes CASSQRGPGGHYGYTF. This chain links TRBV14 with TRBJ1-2; 8 bases are shared with TRBD1. J gave up 3 bases and V 2 bases, and 8 bases lay outside the gene matches. Germline CDR1 is SGHDN and CDR2 is FVKESK. The CDR3 extends over 16 amino acids.